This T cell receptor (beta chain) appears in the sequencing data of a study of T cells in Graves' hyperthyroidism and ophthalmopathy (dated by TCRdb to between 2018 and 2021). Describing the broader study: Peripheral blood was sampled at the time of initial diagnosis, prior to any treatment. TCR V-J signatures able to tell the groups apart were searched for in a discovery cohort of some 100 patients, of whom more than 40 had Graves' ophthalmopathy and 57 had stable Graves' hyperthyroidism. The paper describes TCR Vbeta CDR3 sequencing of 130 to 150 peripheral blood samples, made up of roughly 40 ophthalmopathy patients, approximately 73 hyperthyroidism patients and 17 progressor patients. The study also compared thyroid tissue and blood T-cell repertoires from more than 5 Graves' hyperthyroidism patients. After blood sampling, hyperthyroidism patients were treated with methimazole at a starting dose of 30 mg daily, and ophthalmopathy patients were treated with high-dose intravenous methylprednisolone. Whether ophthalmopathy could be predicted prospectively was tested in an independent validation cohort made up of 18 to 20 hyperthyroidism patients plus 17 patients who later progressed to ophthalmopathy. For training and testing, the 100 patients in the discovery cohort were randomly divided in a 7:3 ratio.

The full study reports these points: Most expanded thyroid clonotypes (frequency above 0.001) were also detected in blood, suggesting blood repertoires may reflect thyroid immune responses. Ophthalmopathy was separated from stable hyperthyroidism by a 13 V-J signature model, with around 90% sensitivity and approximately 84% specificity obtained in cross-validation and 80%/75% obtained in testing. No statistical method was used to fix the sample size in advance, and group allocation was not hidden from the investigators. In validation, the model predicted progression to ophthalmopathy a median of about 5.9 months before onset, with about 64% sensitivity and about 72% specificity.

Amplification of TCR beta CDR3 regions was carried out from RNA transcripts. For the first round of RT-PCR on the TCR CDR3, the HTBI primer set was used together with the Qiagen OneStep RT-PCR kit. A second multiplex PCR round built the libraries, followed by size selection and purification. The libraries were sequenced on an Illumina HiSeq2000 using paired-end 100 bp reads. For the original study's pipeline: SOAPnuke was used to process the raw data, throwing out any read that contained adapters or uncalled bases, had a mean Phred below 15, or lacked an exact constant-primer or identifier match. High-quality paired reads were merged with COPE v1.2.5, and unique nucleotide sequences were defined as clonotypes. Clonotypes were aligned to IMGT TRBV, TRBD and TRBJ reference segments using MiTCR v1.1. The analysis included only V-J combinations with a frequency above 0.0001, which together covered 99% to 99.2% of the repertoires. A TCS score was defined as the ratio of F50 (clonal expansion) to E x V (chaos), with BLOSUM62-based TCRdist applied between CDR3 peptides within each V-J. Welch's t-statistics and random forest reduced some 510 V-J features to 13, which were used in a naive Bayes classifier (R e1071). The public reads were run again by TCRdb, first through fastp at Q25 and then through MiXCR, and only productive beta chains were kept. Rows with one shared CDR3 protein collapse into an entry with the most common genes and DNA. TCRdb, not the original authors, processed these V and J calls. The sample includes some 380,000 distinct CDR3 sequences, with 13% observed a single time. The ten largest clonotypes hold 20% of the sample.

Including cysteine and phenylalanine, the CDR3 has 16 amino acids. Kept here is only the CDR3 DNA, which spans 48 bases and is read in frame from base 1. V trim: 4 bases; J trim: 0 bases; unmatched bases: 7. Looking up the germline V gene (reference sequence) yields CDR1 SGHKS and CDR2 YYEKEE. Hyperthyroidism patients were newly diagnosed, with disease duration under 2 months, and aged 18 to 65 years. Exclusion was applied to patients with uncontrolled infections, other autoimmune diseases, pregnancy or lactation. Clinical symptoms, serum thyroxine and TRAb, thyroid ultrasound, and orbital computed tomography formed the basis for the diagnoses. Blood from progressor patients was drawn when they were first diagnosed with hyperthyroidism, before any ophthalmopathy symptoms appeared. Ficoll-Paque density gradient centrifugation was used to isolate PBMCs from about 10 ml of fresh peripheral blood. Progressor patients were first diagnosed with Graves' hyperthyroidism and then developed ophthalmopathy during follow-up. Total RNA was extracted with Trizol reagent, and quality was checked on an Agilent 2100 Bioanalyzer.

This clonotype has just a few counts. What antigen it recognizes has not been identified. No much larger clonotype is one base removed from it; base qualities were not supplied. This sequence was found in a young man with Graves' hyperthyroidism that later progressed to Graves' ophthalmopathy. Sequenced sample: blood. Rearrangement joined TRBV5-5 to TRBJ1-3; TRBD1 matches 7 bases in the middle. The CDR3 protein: CASSPGQDYSGNTIYF. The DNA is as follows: TGTGCCAGCAGCCCCGGACAGGACTACTCTGGAAACACCATATATTTT.